These T cell receptor beta chains were read from a single sample in a study of shared T cell receptors in the human thymus. Only in-frame clones appear in the TCRdb table, and some are missing; sequencing was by immunoSEQ multiplex PCR. Of approximately 760,000 clones listed, 70% to 90% are singletons. These data also formed part of another study, on human thymus T cells.

The sample taken for sequencing was thymocytes. Every receptor here comes from a girl less than two years old with a congenital heart defect. CDR3s include the opening cysteine and the closing phenylalanine or tryptophan. A D gene is named only where the DNA matches it firmly. Clone size, where shown, is once, few, many, or a class for clones that have expanded.

once	-	TRBV5-1	TRBJ2-1	CASSLDRTDGNEQFF	TGCGCCAGCAGCTTAGACAGGACCGACGGCAATGAGCAGTTCTTC
-	-	TRBV6-5	TRBJ2-7	CASSYSQRDISYEQYF	TGTGCCAGCAGTTACAGTCAACGGGACATCTCCTACGAGCAGTACTTC
-	TRBD1	TRBV2	TRBJ1-1	CASSRGWGQGLIRDRNTEAFF	TGTGCCAGCAGTCGGGGGTGGGGACAGGGGTTGATTCGGGACCGTAACACTGAAGCTTTCTTT
-	TRBD1	TRBV6-6	TRBJ1-4	CASSTPERGLNEKLFF	TGTGCCAGCAGCACACCCGAAAGGGGGCTGAATGAAAAACTGTTTTTT
-	TRBD1	TRBV14	TRBJ2-5	CASSRENRDRDQETQYF	TGTGCCAGCAGCCGAGAGAACCGGGACAGGGACCAAGAGACCCAGTACTTC
-	-	TRBV6-1	TRBJ2-7	CASSEVFVVRVSYEQYF	TGTGCCAGCAGTGAAGTATTTGTGGTCCGCGTATCCTACGAGCAGTACTTC
-	-	TRBV6-1	TRBJ1-1	CASSGDRSTEAFF	TGTGCCAGCAGCGGCGACAGATCCACTGAAGCTTTCTTT
-	-	TRBV14	TRBJ2-7	CASSQEVGGFLEQYF	TGTGCCAGCAGCCAAGAAGTAGGCGGGTTCCTGGAGCAGTACTTC
few	TRBD2	TRBV10-2	TRBJ2-2	CASSPGLPNTGELFF	TGCGCCAGCAGTCCGGGACTACCGAACACCGGGGAGCTGTTTTTT
-	TRBD2	TRBV29-1	TRBJ2-1	CSVPLRAGGPIEQFF	TGCAGCGTTCCCTTAAGGGCGGGGGGTCCAATTGAGCAGTTCTTC
-	-	TRBV2	TRBJ2-7	CASSELGHVLYEQYF	TGTGCCAGCAGTGAACTAGGACACGTACTCTACGAGCAGTACTTC
-	TRBD1	TRBV7-2	TRBJ1-1	CASSPGRYRGGTEAFF	TGTGCCAGCAGCCCAGGTCGATACAGGGGAGGCACTGAAGCTTTCTTT
once	-	TRBV5-1	TRBJ2-7	CASSFGSDTYEQYF	TGCGCCAGCAGCTTCGGTAGCGACACCTACGAGCAGTACTTC
-	-	TRBV6-6	TRBJ2-2	CASSLRGFTGELFF	TGTGCCAGCTCCCTCAGGGGATTCACCGGGGAGCTGTTTTTT
-	-	TRBV4-3	TRBJ1-2	CASSHGCYSGLTSTNYGYTF	TGCGCCAGCAGCCACGGTTGCTACTCGGGACTGACCTCAACTAACTATGGCTACACCTTC
-	-	TRBV27	TRBJ2-1	CASSLVGRRGRSYNEQFF	TGTGCCAGCAGTTTAGTTGGTCGGCGGGGTAGGTCCTACAATGAGCAGTTCTTC
-	-	TRBV5-3	TRBJ2-7	CARNAAGHSSYEQYF	TGTGCCAGAAACGCGGCCGGCCATAGCTCCTACGAGCAGTACTTC
-	TRBD2	TRBV4-2	TRBJ2-5	CASSQDGSSGGLETQYF	TGTGCCAGCAGCCAAGATGGCTCTAGCGGGGGGTTAGAGACCCAGTACTTC
-	-	TRBV27	TRBJ1-1	CASSPRQDLNTEAFF	TGTGCCAGCAGCCCCCGACAGGATTTGAACACTGAAGCTTTCTTT
-	-	TRBV27	TRBJ1-2	CASRDRDYGYTF	TGTGCCAGCAGGGACAGAGACTATGGCTACACCTTC
few	-	TRBV7-2	TRBJ1-2	CASSLTGDLYGYTF	TGTGCCAGCAGCTTAACGGGGGACCTCTATGGCTACACCTTC
few	-	TRBV6-5	TRBJ1-2	CASSLGPRTNYGYTF	TGTGCCAGCAGTTTGGGGCCGCGAACTAACTATGGCTACACCTTC
once	TRBD1	TRBV7-9	TRBJ1-2	CASSMTGTGANYGYTF	TGTGCCAGCAGCATGACGGGGACAGGGGCCAACTATGGCTACACCTTC
-	TRBD2	TRBV25-1	TRBJ2-3	CASSEWGGGASDTQYF	TGTGCCAGCAGTGAGTGGGGCGGGGGGGCCTCCGATACGCAGTATTTT
-	TRBD1	TRBV6-1	TRBJ1-2	CASSEARDRGLLGGLDYYGYTF	TGTGCCAGCAGTGAAGCGCGAGACAGGGGGCTCCTAGGGGGTCTAGACTACTATGGCTACACCTTC
once	-	TRBV28	TRBJ1-5	CASSLFWGRQPQHF	TGTGCCAGCAGTTTATTTTGGGGCCGACAGCCCCAGCATTTT
-	-	TRBV7-3	TRBJ2-5	CASSSIGAPQETQYF	TGTGCCAGCAGCTCCATAGGGGCCCCCCAAGAGACCCAGTACTTC
-	-	TRBV12-5	TRBJ2-1	CASGPNYNEQFF	TGTGCTAGTGGTCCAAACTACAATGAGCAGTTCTTC
-	TRBD1	TRBV7-8	TRBJ2-5	CASSQFGTGCDETQYF	TGTGCCAGCAGCCAATTTGGGACAGGTTGTGATGAGACCCAGTACTTC
-	TRBD1	TRBV5-1	TRBJ2-1	CASSSDRPLDNEQFF	TGCGCCAGCAGCTCGGACAGGCCACTAGACAATGAGCAGTTCTTC
-	-	TRBV21-1	TRBJ2-1	CASSFRGVRRGQFF	TGTGCCAGCAGCTTCAGAGGAGTTCGGAGGGGGCAGTTCTTC
-	TRBD1	TRBV27	TRBJ1-4	CASSKGTGSNEKLFF	TGTGCCAGCAGTAAAGGGACAGGGTCTAATGAAAAACTGTTTTTT
few	TRBD1	TRBV7-6	TRBJ2-6	CASSLGVGQELSGANVLTF	TGTGCCAGCAGCTTAGGAGTGGGACAGGAACTCTCTGGGGCCAACGTCCTGACTTTC
-	-	TRBV5-1	TRBJ2-5	CASSLGPDSQETQYF	TGCGCCAGCAGCTTGGGGCCCGACAGCCAAGAGACCCAGTACTTC
-	TRBD1	TRBV6-1	TRBJ1-1	CASSFNRGGTEAFF	TGTGCCAGCAGTTTCAACAGGGGTGGCACTGAAGCTTTCTTT
-	-	TRBV4-1	TRBJ2-3	CASSHPLFRAFHTDTQYF	TGCGCCAGCAGCCATCCCCTGTTCAGGGCTTTTCATACAGATACGCAGTATTTT
-	-	TRBV7-6	TRBJ1-4	CASSLSEGKKFF	TGTGCCAGCAGCTTATCCGAGGGAAAGAAGTTTTTT
-	TRBD1	TRBV30	TRBJ1-4	CAWSRDRARSHEKLFF	TGTGCCTGGAGTCGGGACAGGGCTAGGAGTCATGAAAAACTGTTTTTT
-	-	TRBV7-9	TRBJ2-2	CASSVDRAGVTGELFF	TGTGCCAGCAGCGTAGACAGGGCGGGGGTCACCGGGGAGCTGTTTTTT
-	-	TRBV5-8	TRBJ2-1	CASSPKQNNEQFF	TGTGCCAGCAGCCCGAAACAGAACAATGAGCAGTTCTTC
-	-	TRBV5-1	TRBJ1-2	CASSLVTGPYYGYTF	TGCGCCAGCAGCTTGGTTACAGGGCCATACTATGGCTACACCTTC
-	TRBD1	TRBV29-1	TRBJ2-1	CSVERDRLDEQFF	TGCAGCGTTGAAAGGGACAGACTGGATGAGCAGTTCTTC
-	-	TRBV5-1	TRBJ1-1	CASSLKTGSNTEAFF	TGCGCCAGCAGCTTAAAAACAGGTTCGAACACTGAAGCTTTCTTT
-	TRBD1	TRBV7-2	TRBJ1-6	CASSLTGTGSPFSPLHF	TGTGCCAGCAGCTTAACCGGGACAGGGTCTCCTTTTTCACCCCTCCACTTT
-	TRBD1	TRBV28	TRBJ2-7	CASSFPPGGRVDEQYF	TGTGCCAGCAGTTTCCCACCAGGGGGACGGGTTGACGAGCAGTACTTC
-	-	TRBV28	TRBJ1-4	CASSYLSTNEKLFF	TGTGCCAGCAGTTATCTCTCAACTAATGAAAAACTGTTTTTT
-	TRBD1	TRBV5-5	TRBJ2-3	CASSREDRGPLDTQYF	TGTGCCAGCAGCAGGGAGGACAGGGGGCCACTGGATACGCAGTATTTT
-	-	TRBV7-9	TRBJ1-4	CASSSVSAVANEKLFF	TGTGCCAGCAGCTCCGTGTCGGCGGTGGCTAATGAAAAACTGTTTTTT
-	-	TRBV5-1	TRBJ1-1	CASSPSRSTEAFF	TGCGCCAGCAGCCCCTCCCGGAGCACTGAAGCTTTCTTT
-	TRBD1	TRBV9	TRBJ2-5	CASSAGTVIQETQYF	TGTGCCAGCAGCGCCGGGACAGTAATACAAGAGACCCAGTACTTC
-	-	TRBV5-6	TRBJ2-7	CASSSPLGRVSYEQYF	TGTGCCAGCAGCTCCCCCCTTGGCAGGGTCTCCTACGAGCAGTACTTC
-	-	TRBV5-1	TRBJ1-2	CASSLGQDGYTF	TGCGCCAGCAGCTTGGGGCAGGATGGCTACACCTTC
-	-	TRBV6-1	TRBJ1-4	CASSGEETRRLWNEKLFF	TGTGCCAGCAGTGGCGAGGAAACCAGGAGGTTATGGAATGAAAAACTGTTTTTT
-	TRBD2	TRBV11-3	TRBJ2-1	CASSLAPGLAGGGDEQFF	TGTGCCAGCAGCTTAGCCCCCGGACTAGCGGGGGGGGGCGATGAGCAGTTCTTC
-	TRBD1	TRBV6-1	TRBJ2-7	CASSGDYPLTGTGPYEQYF	TGTGCCAGCAGTGGAGACTACCCTTTGACAGGGACGGGCCCCTACGAGCAGTACTTC
-	-	TRBV5-1	TRBJ1-1	CASSLVQGVAEAFF	TGCGCCAGCAGCTTGGTGCAGGGCGTCGCTGAAGCTTTCTTT
-	-	TRBV7-2	TRBJ2-2	CASSSGEPDTGELFF	TGTGCCAGCAGCTCGGGGGAGCCGGACACCGGGGAGCTGTTTTTT